This paragraph covers one TCR beta chain sequence. Its antigen remains unknown. The CDR3 is 14 amino acids. Germline CDR1 GTSNPN, CDR2 SVGIG (reference sequence). The V and J ends lost 7 bases and 3 bases, in that order; junction bases with no gene match: 9. From CD4+ cells came CD45RA+ naive and CD45RA-negative memory subsets. The record originates from a study of shared clonotypes between healthy human individuals. In the study overall: The study enrolled a couple of women and a few men aged 18 to 49. Broader study findings: What naive subsets generally showed was a larger estimated richness than memory subsets showed. The sampled material consisted only of blood, and tissue repertoires are likely to differ.

The method was immunoSEQ multiplex PCR; TCRdb's version includes in-frame clones alone and lacks a portion of them. The profile shows some 1,400,000 clones, roughly 96% of them singletons. The specimen sequenced was naive CD4+ T cells sorted from blood. Subset reported: CD45RA+ positively selected. The source is a man aged 25 to 40 in good health. The chain is built from TRBV30 and TRBJ2-1; TRBD2 matches at 7 bases. The CDR3 region has the DNA TGTGCCTACCGGCGGGAGTCTATCTACAATGAGCAGTTCTTC. It is translated as CAYRRESIYNEQFF.